This TCR beta chain is from a study of metastatic and nonmetastatic thyroid tumors. About the research overall: Blood and tumor or nodule tissue repertoires from malignant and benign thyroid patients were compared.

None of the patients had undergone any treatment ahead of thyroid surgery. Of note for this clone: Its antigen is not identified.

Overall study findings and caveats: The reported finding was significantly higher TCR beta diversity in malignant thyroid tumors relative to benign nodules, in blood and tumor.

TCRdb reprocessed the PCR reads using MiXCR. The repertoire consists of approximately 16,000 clones, with roughly 26% occurring once and the leading ten covering roughly 11%. Trimming took 1 base from V and 2 from J, leaving 11 bases between them. This CDR3 is 15 amino acids long. In germline, CDR1 is MNHNS, CDR2 SASEGT. The sample comprised blood. The receptor comes from a male donor with papillary thyroid cancer or a benign thyroid nodule (not recorded which). Some clones in this sample may be carry-over from other donors' samples. The chain is built from TRBV6-1 and TRBJ2-5, with D hard to call. The CDR3 nucleotides read TGTGCCAGCAGTGAAGTAACGGAGACACAAGAGACCCAGTACTTC. It codes for CASSEVTETQETQYF.